This T cell receptor (beta chain) was captured by sequencing in a study of blood T cell repertoires in COVID-19 (dated by TCRdb to the early 2020s). About the study as a whole: Collaborator samples came from the United States, Italy and Spain and covered acute and convalescent phases of COVID-19. The material from the prospective study consisted of cDNA or gDNA derived from T cells, B-cell-depleted T cells, or PBMCs. Subjects who had been exposed to COVID-19, were actively infected with it, or had recovered from it provided the deeply sampled blood TCRbeta repertoires that made up the dataset. The repertoires were released in a freely available public database meant as a resource for research on the immune response to SARS-CoV-2. The samples were drawn from two sources: the first 160 participants of the ongoing ImmuneRACE study, and over 950 subjects contributed by 6 global collaborators. Sample metadata almost always included a de-identified subject ID, COVID-19 status, age in years and sex. Where available, HLA class I and class II types were taken from metadata supplied by the sample provider and were not determined by assay-based typing.

General study outcomes and caveats: How much clinical and demographic metadata was included differed by source and by participant, and the metadata was provided uncurated.

Reading from cysteine to phenylalanine, the CDR3 counts 15 amino acids. The retained sequence is limited to the CDR3, 45 bases, with the frame set at the first base. At the junction V is shortened by 4 bases and J by 4 bases, with 16 bases in between. According to the germline V gene (reference sequence), CDR1 reads LGHDT and CDR2 reads YNNKEL. TCRbeta CDR3 regions were amplified from genomic DNA using the immunoSEQ Assay, a bias-controlled multiplex PCR. Turning to the authors' computational methods: The number of nucleated cells in each sample was estimated from the amplification of reference gene primers within the assay. To quantify the absolute abundance of each unique TCRbeta CDR3 rearrangement, sequence reads were collapsed and filtered. For each sample, productive Simpson clonality was calculated as the square root of Simpson's diversity index across productive rearrangements. In TCRdb, the immuneACCESS table is reduced to in-frame sequences with V and J assigned. These tables do not hold every clone; where another copy was compared, an unresolved V gene accounts for under half, and the others remain unexplained. V and J calls and clone size are given by that table; D and trimming were obtained from the DNA. This sample holds hundreds of thousands of clones; roughly 91% were observed only once. More than 9% of the sample is taken by the ten largest.

Regarding this clone: The specificity of this receptor is unknown. Base qualities were left out, and no much larger clone turns up one base away.

Enrolling through a virtual design, the prospective study's participants ranged in age from roughly 18 to 100 years and lived across roughly 23 United States geographic areas. In the prospective study, cohorts were assigned on the basis of participant-reported clinical history obtained from a screening survey and a study questionnaire. For ImmuneRACE Cohort 3, a participant was defined as recovered based on two consecutive negative NP/OP PCR tests, clearance by a healthcare professional, or resolution of symptoms. Mobile phlebotomists in the prospective study collected whole blood, serum and a nasopharyngeal or oropharyngeal swab from every participant. Participants in the prospective study had the option to provide additional blood draws and questionnaires over a roughly two-month period. Before DNA extraction, blood samples from the prospective study were shipped at room temperature or frozen.

Sequencing was performed on PBMCs or T cells enriched from blood (not recorded which). This receptor was taken from a woman in her twenties or thirties who had recovered from COVID-19. The V gene is TRBV3-1 (or the pseudogene TRBV3-2) and the J gene is TRBJ1-1; the D gene cannot be named for sure. For the CDR3, the sequence is CASSLDPQRRTEAFF. The sequenced DNA: TGTGCCAGCAGCCTAGACCCTCAGAGGCGCACTGAAGCTTTCTTT.